One sample yielded the 13 T cell receptor beta chains listed below, sequenced in a study of PD-L1 blockade in urothelial cancer. Profiled with immunoSEQ multiplex PCR; TCRdb holds only in-frame clones, not every one. The table records around 100,000 clones, about nine tenths of them present only once. The time point was: pretreatment peripheral blood. Sequenced here: PBMCs, sampled around atezolizumab (anti-PD-L1) treatment. These receptors all come from a man in his fifties or sixties with urothelial cancer.

This clone was detected a few times. Written as DNA, the CDR3 is TGCGCCAGCAGGGCTTGGGACAGGCGGGAGACCCAGTACTTC. The encoded protein is CASRAWDRRETQYF. V usage is TRBV23-1 and J usage is TRBJ2-5, with 8 bases fitting TRBD1. TRBV23-1 is classed as an ORF, of uncertain function. Trimming removed 6 bases from V and 5 bases from J; junction bases left unmatched: 8. This CDR3 spans 14 amino acids.

This clone appeared once. The chain employs TRBV6-5 and TRBJ2-7, with TRBD2 matching 8 bases. Trimming at V came to 6 bases and at J to 6 bases, leaving 10 bases not matched to a gene. Looked up from germline, CDR1 is MNHEY and CDR2 is SVGAGI. The CDR3 is made up of 14 amino acids. The CDR3 region is CASRSGGEWGEQYF. The CDR3 DNA follows: TGTGCCAGCAGGTCGGGAGGGGAGTGGGGCGAGCAGTACTTC.

V usage is TRBV19 and J usage is TRBJ2-7; 8 bases are a match to TRBD1. Germline values: CDR1 LNHDA, CDR2 SQIVND (reference sequence). The CDR3 has 14 amino acids. Germline trimming cut 9 bases from V and 3 bases from J; bases unmatched to any gene: 10. The CDR3: CASNDGTGSYEQYF. DNA of the CDR3: TGTGCCAGCAACGACGGGACAGGTAGCTACGAGCAGTACTTC.

J is TRBJ2-7 and V is TRBV11-3; 10 bases are shared with TRBD1. V was clipped by 5 bases and J by 1 base; unmatched bases: 14. The CDR3 runs to 18 residues. Germline CDR1 SGHNT, CDR2 YENEEA. CDR3 nucleotide sequence: TGTGCCAGCAGCCCTGGGACTGGTATGGACAGGGGGTCCTACGAGCAGTACTTC. It specifies CASSPGTGMDRGSYEQYF.

The chain carries TRBV11-2 and TRBJ2-3; 8 bases map to TRBD2. This CDR3 spans 15 amino acids. Germline lookup yields CDR1 SGHAT and CDR2 FQNNGV. After removal of 3 bases from V and 4 bases from J, the junction contained 6 bases not matched to a gene. The CDR3 DNA follows: TGTGCCAGCAGCTTTGCCCGGGGGGGCCCAGATACGCAGTATTTT. It encodes CASSFARGGPDTQYF.

The sample holds one count of this clone. The rearrangement joins TRBV27 to TRBJ1-1, with D hard to call. V was clipped by 4 bases and J by 1 base, with 10 bases between them. The CDR3 is 14 amino acids. Germline V gene lookup returns CDR1 MNHEY and CDR2 SMNVEV (reference sequence). The CDR3 protein is CASSSPGSNTEAFF. CDR3 bases: TGTGCCAGCAGTTCCCCGGGATCGAACACTGAAGCTTTCTTT.

This chain links TRBV4-3 with TRBJ2-3, with TRBD2 matching over 10 bases. CDR3 length: 15 amino acids. V dropped 1 base and J dropped 5; count of bases not matched to a gene: 3. Germline-derived CDR1 and CDR2 are LGHNA and YSLEER. CDR3 DNA: TGCGCCAGCAGCCAAGTATTAGCGGGGGGAGATACGCAGTATTTT. Its protein is CASSQVLAGGDTQYF.

V and J are TRBV5-1 and TRBJ1-2; 9 bases align to TRBD1. J lost 8 bases, V lost 4 bases, and 6 bases had no gene match. CDR1 and CDR2 (germline): SGHRS, YFSETQ. This CDR3 comprises 13 residues. The CDR3 DNA reads TGCGCCAGCAGCGGAGGGGACAGGGTCGGCTACACCTTC. Translated, it gives CASSGGDRVGYTF.

CDR3 loop: CASRSDRGYEQYF. The DNA of the CDR3 is TGTGCCAGCAGAAGCGACAGGGGCTACGAGCAGTACTTC. The V call is TRBV7-2, the J call TRBJ2-7; 8 nucleotides align to TRBD1. Trimming removed 6 bases from V and 3 bases from J; junction bases left unmatched: 4. The CDR3 has 13 residues. The V gene's germline CDR1 is SGHTA and CDR2 FQGNSA. Looking up the rest from reference TRBV7-2 and TRBJ2-7 gives the full variable domain: GAGVSQSPSNKVTEKGKDVELRCDPISGHTALYWYRQSLGQGLEFLIYFQGNSAPDKSGLPSDRFSAERTGGSVSTLTIQRTQQEDSAVYLCASRSDRGYEQYFGPGTRLTVT.

This clone was picked up a small number of times. The chain is built from TRBV6-1 and TRBJ1-5, with unresolved D. Trimming pared 8 bases from V and 4 bases from J, leaving 12 bases between. Germline V CDR1 and CDR2: MNHNS, SASEGT. The CDR3 extends over 13 amino acids. CDR3 sequence reads: CASVGGNNQPQHF. The CDR3 DNA reads TGTGCCAGCGTGGGAGGGAATAATCAGCCCCAGCATTTT.

This sequence joins TRBV28 and TRBJ2-5, with D possibly matching TRBD2 (8 bases). Trimming pared 4 bases from V and 5 bases from J, leaving 17 bases between. The length of the CDR3 is 15 residues. Per the germline V gene, CDR1 is MDHEN and CDR2 is SYDVKM. The CDR3 coding sequence is TGTGCCAGCAGTTCCCCGACAGGGACTAGTGAGACCCAGTACTTC. It codes for CASSSPTGTSETQYF.

The chain carries TRBV7-9 and TRBJ2-5; 8 nucleotides line up with TRBD1. The CDR3 totals 14 residues. Per germline, CDR1 SEHNR and CDR2 FQNEAQ (reference sequence). V lost 0 bases and J lost 3; bases outside the gene matches: 0. The DNA of the CDR3 is TGTGCCAGCAGCTTAGCGGACAGGGAAGAGACCCAGTACTTC. It specifies CASSLADREETQYF. Combining the CDR3 with reference TRBV7-9 and TRBJ2-5 gives the whole variable domain DTGVSQNPRHKITKRGQNVTFRCDPISEHNRLYWYRQTLGQGPEFLTYFQNEAQLEKSRLLSDRFSAERPKGSFSTLEIQRTEQGDSAMYLCASSLADREETQYFGPGTRLLVL.

This chain joins TRBV18 and TRBJ2-1; 14 bases are shared with TRBD2. J was trimmed by 4 bases and V by 2 bases; bases with no gene match: 10. Germline V lookup: CDR1 KGHSH, CDR2 LQKENI. This CDR3 region has 19 residues. Here the CDR3 reads CASSPYSGLAGASYNEQFF. In DNA form, the CDR3 reads TGTGCCAGCTCACCATATTCGGGACTAGCGGGAGCCTCGTACAATGAGCAGTTCTTC.